These T cell receptor beta chains were read from a single sample in a study of blood T cell repertoires in COVID-19. TCRdb's table, derived via immunoSEQ multiplex PCR, lists solely in-frame clones and lacks some. The table lists about 190,000 clones, 75% to 90% of them singletons. What was sequenced was peripheral blood. Receptor source: a woman aged 40 to 55 with acute or convalescent COVID-19. Both conserved end residues are part of each CDR3. A D gene is named only where the DNA matches it firmly. Clone size is stated in some rows and not others, as once, few, many or a class when expanded.

CDR3 DNA	CDR3 protein	CDR3 length	J gene	clone size	D gene	V gene
TGTGCCAGCAGCCCCTCCTGGGGACAGAGCCAGAACCAAGCTTTCTTT	CASSPSWGQSQNQAFF	16	TRBJ1-1	once	TRBD1	TRBV14
TGTGCCAGCAGCTTAGCCCGTGACATTCCGAACACTGAAGCTTTCTTT	CASSLARDIPNTEAFF	16	TRBJ1-1	-	-	TRBV7-9
TGTGCCAGCAGTCATCCTAGGACGGGAGGAAGAGATGAGCAGTTCTTC	CASSHPRTGGRDEQFF	16	TRBJ2-1	few	TRBD2	TRBV27
TGTGCCAGCAGTTTATCGGGAAGGGGTAATTACAATGAGCAGTTCTTC	CASSLSGRGNYNEQFF	16	TRBJ2-1	-	-	TRBV27
TGTGCCAGTAGCGTGCTCAGGGGAAGCCCTGAAGCTTTCTTT	CASSVLRGSPEAFF	14	TRBJ1-1	-	-	TRBV19
TGCGCCAGCAGCGGGGCCGGGACAGCCCAAAGCCCAACCTCCTCTAACTATGGCTACACCTTC	CASSGAGTAQSPTSSNYGYTF	21	TRBJ1-2	-	TRBD1	TRBV5-1
TGTGCCAGCAGCCACACACCCGGGACTAGCGGCAACAATGAGCAGTTCTTC	CASSHTPGTSGNNEQFF	17	TRBJ2-1	-	TRBD2	TRBV3-1/TRBV3-2
TGTGCCAGCAGCTTAAGGAGAGGGGGCCGGGCTGAAGCTTTCTTT	CASSLRRGGRAEAFF	15	TRBJ1-1	once	TRBD1	TRBV7-8
TGTGCCAGCAGCCCGCACGGACTAGCGATTTACAATGAGCAGTTCTTC	CASSPHGLAIYNEQFF	16	TRBJ2-1	-	TRBD2	TRBV5-4
TGTGCCAGCAGGCGGGCCTTGGGCAATGAGCAGTTCTTC	CASRRALGNEQFF	13	TRBJ2-1	-	-	TRBV6-5
TGTGCCAGCAGCCCTTCTAGCGGGGACTACGAGCAGTACTTC	CASSPSSGDYEQYF	14	TRBJ2-7	-	TRBD2	TRBV27
TGTGCCAGCAGCTTAGAAGGACTCTATACCTTAGCCAAAAACATTCAGTACTTC	CASSLEGLYTLAKNIQYF	18	TRBJ2-4	-	-	TRBV11-2
TGTGCCTGGAGTAGAGGGCGGCGGGAGAGTACGTTCTTC	CAWSRGRRESTFF	13	TRBJ2-1	-	TRBD2	TRBV30
TGTGCCAGCAGTTCCCGGACAGGTAGCCCCTACGAGCAGTACTTC	CASSSRTGSPYEQYF	15	TRBJ2-7	-	TRBD1	TRBV27
TGTGCCAGCAGCCAAGGAGGGCTTAGGCAGCCCCAGCATTTT	CASSQGGLRQPQHF	14	TRBJ1-5	few	-	TRBV3-1/TRBV3-2
TGTGCCAGCAGTGATGATAGCGGGAGCCCCACAGATACGCAGTATTTT	CASSDDSGSPTDTQYF	16	TRBJ2-3	-	TRBD2	TRBV6-4
TGTGCCAGCAGTGATGGGCGCCGGAAAAACATTCAGTACTTC	CASSDGRRKNIQYF	14	TRBJ2-4	-	-	TRBV25-1
TGTGCCACAAGGGAGGGTCCGGGGGAGCAGTACTTC	CATREGPGEQYF	12	TRBJ2-7	-	TRBD2	TRBV13
TGCGCCAGCAGCCAAGATCTGGGCGTACATGTATGGCCTGAAGCTTTCTTT	CASSQDLGVHVWPEAFF	17	TRBJ1-1	-	-	TRBV4-1
TGTGCCAGCCGTTACGGTGGCGGGAGGGCCGTAAAGGAAGCCTACGAGCAGTACTTC	CASRYGGGRAVKEAYEQYF	19	TRBJ2-7	-	TRBD2	TRBV27
TGTGCCAGCCTAACGGGACTAGCGGCAACCGGGGAGCTGTTTTTT	CASLTGLAATGELFF	15	TRBJ2-2	few	TRBD2	TRBV6-5
TGCGCCAGCAGCTTGGTAGCAGGGACTAACTATGGCTACACCTTC	CASSLVAGTNYGYTF	15	TRBJ1-2	-	-	TRBV5-1
TGTGCCAGCAGCTTAGAAGTGACGACATCAGAAACCTACGAGCAGTACTTC	CASSLEVTTSETYEQYF	17	TRBJ2-7	-	-	TRBV7-9
TGTGCCAGTAGTATTTCGGCGGGGGGCCAAGATACGCAGTATTTT	CASSISAGGQDTQYF	15	TRBJ2-3	-	TRBD2	TRBV19
TGTGCCAGCAGTTATTGGGACAGTAACACTGAAGCTTTCTTT	CASSYWDSNTEAFF	14	TRBJ1-1	-	TRBD1	TRBV6-5
TGTGCCAGCTCCCAGGCGTCCTATAATTCACCCCTCCACTTT	CASSQASYNSPLHF	14	TRBJ1-6	-	-	TRBV2
TGTGCCAGCAGCCGAACACTAGCGGGGGGAGAGACCCAGTACTTC	CASSRTLAGGETQYF	15	TRBJ2-5	-	TRBD2	TRBV6-5
TGTGCCAGCAGTGGAGACAGGGAACCTCGACAGCCCCAGCATTTT	CASSGDREPRQPQHF	15	TRBJ1-5	-	TRBD1	TRBV27
TGTGCCACCAGACCAAACAGGGGCGAAGCTTTCTTT	CATRPNRGEAFF	12	TRBJ1-1	once	TRBD1	TRBV2
TGTGCCAGCAGGGCCACCGGGACTATCACAGATACGCAGTATTTT	CASRATGTITDTQYF	15	TRBJ2-3	-	TRBD2	TRBV6-5
TGTGCCAGTAGTACCCCGGGACTGAACTATGGCTACACCTTC	CASSTPGLNYGYTF	14	TRBJ1-2	-	-	TRBV19
TGTGCCAGTAGTATAGAAGCCAGGGTAAACTATGGCTACACCTTC	CASSIEARVNYGYTF	15	TRBJ1-2	-	-	TRBV19